This T cell receptor beta chain is from a study of shared clonotypes between healthy human individuals (TCRdb year 2020). Study-level background: A few men and a couple of women, aged 18 to 49 years, made up the cohort. For each donor, CD4 naive and CD4 memory were each given three plates, CD8 naive was given two plates, and CD8 memory was given one plate. To estimate repertoire size and how much clonotypes are shared between individuals, the study performed deep sequencing of blood TCR repertoires from five healthy adults. To increase sequencing depth and limit assay-specific biases, different laboratories used diverse techniques to prepare libraries and sequence TCR repertoires. Each donor's leukapheresis produced roughly between roughly 0.85 and 10 billion PBMCs. Points the paper makes about the study in general: The small number of donors limited the genetic and exposure-history diversity represented. Approximately 5% of naive CD4, around 3.5% of naive CD8, approximately 2% of memory CD4, and around 0.42% of memory CD8 clonotypes were shared across a few donors. Sampling was limited to blood, and TCR repertoires in tissue likely differ from TCR repertoires in blood. Larger estimated clonotype richness was generally found for naive subsets than for memory subsets. Compared with non-shared clonotypes, clonotypes shared by all four sorted-subset donors had higher generation probabilities. Even with the large sequencing depth, rarefaction of the sorted-subset datasets indicated that sequencing was incomplete. Based on pairwise subsampling, the degree of clonotype sharing among donors was expected to be affected by sequencing depth.

As for this clone: Its antigen is not yet known. One base away there is no much larger clone; base qualities are not given.

CDR1 and CDR2 are read off the germline V gene (reference sequence) as SGHNT and YYREEE. The germline V and J ends show losses of 2 bases and 6 bases respectively, and no gene match explains 12 bases of the junction. The CDR3 sequence holds 18 residues, the cysteine and phenylalanine included. Only the CDR3 region is kept as DNA, spanning 54 bases read in frame from base 1. TCR CDR3 regions were amplified from genomic DNA by multiplex PCR using the deep immunoSEQ assay. Extracted genomic DNA from each cell subset was distributed evenly across all wells of several immunoSEQ 96-well plates, and each plate was treated as a replicate. For sorted subsets, approximately 210 ng genomic DNA, equal to about 30,000 T cell genomes, was loaded into each replicate PCR. Purified libraries were measured with a Qubit 3.0 fluorometer, size-checked on a Bioanalyzer 2100, and measured again with the KAPA Library Quantification kit. Every immunoSEQ 96-well plate was sequenced on a dedicated single-read 150-cycle Illumina NextSeq 550 flow cell. The paper's processing steps were these. The immunoSEQ output contained only junctional sequences without quality scores, so filtering could not match that applied to full-length reads. To assign V/J genes and CDR3, sequences were annotated against IMGT germline references using PyIR, a Python wrapper for IgBLAST v1.9. Reads with weak V/J assignments (E-value above 1e-6), missing CDR3, stop codons, out-of-frame junctions, or ambiguous translated residues were removed. A V3J clonotype was defined by an identical inferred V gene, J gene, and CDR3 amino acid sequence. Percentage overlap between repertoires was calculated by dividing the number of shared unique clonotypes by the size of the smaller repertoire. Repertoire richness was assessed with RTK rarefaction, the Chao1 estimator, and Recon v2.1 estimates of unobserved clonotypes. For all TCRbeta clonotypes obtained by the gDNA method from a handful of donors, generation probabilities were computed with OLGA. Here the immuneACCESS table is served through TCRdb, limited to in-frame sequences with V and J called. Missing clones are a known gap in these copies; in checked studies unresolved V genes cover under half, and the rest lacks a known reason. The V and J calls and clone size are taken from that table; D and trimming were inferred from the DNA. Recorded for this sample are about 650,000 clones; roughly 95% of them occurred a single time. The top ten constitute 0.11% of the sample.

CD8 naive samples consisted of CD45RO-negative cells that were positively selected for CCR7, yielding a CD45RA+CCR7+ population without TemRA cells. The donors were healthy, HIV-negative adults who had no recently reported acute infections or vaccinations. Only Caucasian adults living in Nashville, Tennessee, USA were represented among the donors. After blood collection by leukapheresis, PBMCs were isolated using Ficoll-Histopaque density gradient centrifugation and then cryopreserved in the vapor phase of liquid nitrogen. Analytical flow cytometry was used to check the purity and quantity of each magnetically sorted T cell population. Genomic DNA was isolated from each sorted fraction and quantified by UV absorbance on a Nanodrop 2000c.

The sequence was collected from a woman aged 25-40 years in good health. Recombination connected TRBV5-4 to TRBJ2-7; 15 of the junction bases match TRBD2. Source material: naive CD8+ T cells sorted from blood. Interpreted using the paper, the cell subset or site label stands for: CD45RA+CCR7+. The sequence in DNA is TGTGCCAGCAGCTTAGGACTAGCGGGAGGGCAAGCCTTCGGCGAGCAGTACTTC. This sequence encodes CASSLGLAGGQAFGEQYF.